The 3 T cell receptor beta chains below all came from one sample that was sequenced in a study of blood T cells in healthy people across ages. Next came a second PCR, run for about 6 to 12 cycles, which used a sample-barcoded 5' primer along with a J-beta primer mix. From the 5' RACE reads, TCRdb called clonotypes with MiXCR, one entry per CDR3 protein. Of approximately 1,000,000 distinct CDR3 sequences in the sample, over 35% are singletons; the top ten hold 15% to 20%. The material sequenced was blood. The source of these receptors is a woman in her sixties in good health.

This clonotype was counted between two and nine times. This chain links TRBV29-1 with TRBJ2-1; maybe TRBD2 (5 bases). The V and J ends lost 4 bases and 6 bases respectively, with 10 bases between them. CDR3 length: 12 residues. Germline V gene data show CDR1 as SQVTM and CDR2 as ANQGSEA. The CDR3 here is CSVVQRINEQFF. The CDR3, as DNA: TGCAGCGTTGTTCAGCGGATCAATGAGCAGTTCTTC.

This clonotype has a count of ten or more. CDR3 loop: CASSFGSGGNEQFF. CDR3 bases: TGTGCCAGCAGCTTTGGATCGGGGGGGAATGAGCAGTTCTTC. The rearrangement links TRBV11-1 to TRBJ2-1; 8 bases line up with TRBD2. Germline V CDR1 and CDR2: SGHAT, FQDESV (reference sequence). The CDR3 has 14 residues. J was trimmed by 7 bases and V by 3 bases; bases with no gene match: 5.

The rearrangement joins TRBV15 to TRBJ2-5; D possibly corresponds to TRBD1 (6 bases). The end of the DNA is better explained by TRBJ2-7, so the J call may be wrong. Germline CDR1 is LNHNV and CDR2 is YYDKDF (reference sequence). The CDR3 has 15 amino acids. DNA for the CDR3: TGTGCCACCAGCAGAGGGATGGGCAGGGGCCTCGAGCAGTACTTC. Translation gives CATSRGMGRGLEQYF.